This TCR beta chain appears in the sequencing data of a study of regulatory T cells in long-lasting Graves disease. Study-wide findings and caveats: Thyroid tissue went unstudied; only peripheral blood was examined.

Time point of the sample: persistent/refractory GD, antithyroid drugs over 5 years with positive TRAb. Isolated PBMC RNA provided the starting material for the TCR library. CDR3 length equals 13 residues. The V gene's germline CDR1 is LNHDA and CDR2 SQIVND (reference sequence). With 8 bases removed from V and 3 bases from J, the gap between germline ends came to 11 bases. HTBI primers from iRepertoire and Arm-PCR of CDR3 regions yielded the TCR beta libraries. Using its own MiXCR run on the multiplex PCR reads, TCRdb lists one record per CDR3 protein. The sample lists over 350,000 distinct CDR3 sequences, less than 25% occurring once. To note about this clonotype: What it binds is unknown.

The clonotype originates from a female donor with Graves disease. The chain is built from TRBV19 and TRBJ1-5, with D possibly being TRBD1 (6 bases). The sequencing here drew on peripheral blood mononuclear cells (PBMCs), taken when the disease was refractory, from a patient treated with antithyroid drugs. The CDR3 DNA follows: TGTGCCAGTCTAGGGGGGGCCAATCAGCCCCAGCATTTT. Its translation: CASLGGANQPQHF. The entire variable domain, with the rest obtained from reference TRBV19 and TRBJ1-5, is as follows: DGGITQSPKYLFRKEGQNVTLSCEQNLNHDAMYWYRQDPGQGLRLIYYSQIVNDFQKGDIAEGYSVSREKKESFPLTVTSAQKNPTAFYLCASLGGANQPQHFGDGTRLSIL.